The following is a T cell receptor (beta chain) sequence with its context. The V end was cut by 2 bases, the J end by 0 bases, with 7 bases between. Germline CDR1 MNHEY, CDR2 SVGAGI. The CDR3 loop spans 14 amino acids. These data belong to a study of T cell responses to AZD1222 COVID-19 vaccine. Assay used: immunoSEQ multiplex PCR; TCRdb lists only in-frame clones, some missing. This table holds 100,000 to 150,000 clones, 70% to 90% found once. The clonotype was recovered from an adult in good health. The rearrangement joins TRBV6-5 to TRBJ1-2, with D unclear. Sequenced here: peripheral blood, sampled on day 0 of AZD1222 vaccination. The CDR3 sequence: CASSYQETNYGYTF. CDR3 in DNA: TGTGCCAGCAGTTACCAGGAAACTAACTATGGCTACACCTTC.